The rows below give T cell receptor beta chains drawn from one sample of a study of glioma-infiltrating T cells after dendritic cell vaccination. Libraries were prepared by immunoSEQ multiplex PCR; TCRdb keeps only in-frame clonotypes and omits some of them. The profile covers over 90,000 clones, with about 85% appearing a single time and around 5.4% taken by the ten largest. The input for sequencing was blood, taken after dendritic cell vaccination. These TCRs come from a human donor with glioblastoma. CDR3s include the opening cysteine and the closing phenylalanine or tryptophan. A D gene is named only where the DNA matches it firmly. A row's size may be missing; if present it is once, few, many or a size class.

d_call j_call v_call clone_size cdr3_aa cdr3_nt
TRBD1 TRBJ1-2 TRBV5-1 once CASSLTGGDSHGYTF TGCGCCAGCAGCTTAACGGGAGGGGACAGTCATGGCTACACCTTC
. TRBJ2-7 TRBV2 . CASSDGAFSYEQYF TGTGCCAGCAGTGATGGGGCATTCTCCTACGAGCAGTACTTC
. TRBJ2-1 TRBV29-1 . CSAERGNEQFF TGCAGCGCCGAAAGGGGGAATGAGCAGTTCTTC
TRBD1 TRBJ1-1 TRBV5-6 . CASSPTGLLGGTEAFF TGTGCCAGCAGCCCGACAGGGTTATTAGGAGGCACTGAAGCTTTCTTT
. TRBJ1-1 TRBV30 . CAWSHRVTEAFF TGTGCCTGGAGTCACAGGGTGACTGAAGCTTTCTTT
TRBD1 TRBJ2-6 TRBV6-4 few CASRPYLGQGTIPGANVLTF TGTGCCAGCAGACCTTACTTGGGACAGGGGACTATACCTGGGGCCAACGTCCTGACTTTC
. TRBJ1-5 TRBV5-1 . CASSSLLARGCQPQHF TGCGCCAGCAGTTCCCTCTTGGCACGGGGATGTCAGCCCCAGCATTTT
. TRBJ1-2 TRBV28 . CASAIHGRGANYGYTF TGTGCCAGCGCAATCCACGGCAGGGGAGCTAACTATGGCTACACCTTC
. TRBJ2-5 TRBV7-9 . CASSSQETQYF TGTGCCAGCAGCTCACAAGAGACCCAGTACTTC
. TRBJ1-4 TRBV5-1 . CASSPEATNEKLFF TGCGCCAGCAGCCCGGAGGCAACTAATGAAAAACTGTTTTTT
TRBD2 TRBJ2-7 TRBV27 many CASSFKGLAGGLPYEQYF TGTGCCAGCAGTTTCAAGGGACTAGCGGGAGGGCTACCCTACGAGCAGTACTTC
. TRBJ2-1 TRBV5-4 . CASSLRGGNEQFF TGTGCCAGCAGCTTGAGAGGGGGCAATGAGCAGTTCTTC
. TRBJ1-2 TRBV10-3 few CAISEWPRGEGYTF TGTGCCATCAGTGAGTGGCCACGGGGGGAAGGCTACACCTTC
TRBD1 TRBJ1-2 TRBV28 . CASSAGGTGANYGYTF TGTGCCAGCAGTGCGGGCGGGACAGGAGCTAACTATGGCTACACCTTC
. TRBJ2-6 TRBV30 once CAWSVTERANVLTF TGTGCCTGGAGTGTAACCGAGAGGGCCAACGTCCTGACTTTC
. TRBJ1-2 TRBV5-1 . CASSPDQGWDGYTF TGCGCCAGCAGCCCGGATCAGGGTTGGGATGGCTACACCTTC
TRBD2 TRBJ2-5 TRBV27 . CASLTSGRVRRQETQYF TGTGCCAGTCTGACTAGCGGGAGGGTAAGGAGGCAAGAGACCCAGTACTTC
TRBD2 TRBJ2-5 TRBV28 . CASSSAPGTREKTQYF TGTGCCAGCAGTTCAGCACCCGGGACTAGAGAAAAGACCCAGTACTTC
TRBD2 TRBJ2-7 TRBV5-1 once CASSLAQLAGGHEQYF TGCGCCAGCAGCTTGGCCCAACTAGCGGGAGGCCACGAGCAGTACTTC
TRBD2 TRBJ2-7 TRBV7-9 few CASSPPGLAPYEQYF TGTGCCAGCAGTCCACCGGGACTAGCGCCCTACGAGCAGTACTTC
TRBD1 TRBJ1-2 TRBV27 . CASRGQGIANYGYTF TGTGCCAGCAGGGGACAGGGGATTGCTAACTATGGCTACACCTTC
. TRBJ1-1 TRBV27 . CASSLTLQGTAFF TGTGCCAGCAGTTTAACCCTCCAGGGGACAGCTTTCTTT
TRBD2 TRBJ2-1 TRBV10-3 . CAISERREHNEQFF TGTGCCATCAGTGAGCGGCGGGAGCACAATGAGCAGTTCTTC
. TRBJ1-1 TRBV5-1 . CASSLAGLYAAEAFF TGCGCCAGCAGCTTGGCCGGACTCTATGCCGCTGAAGCTTTCTTT
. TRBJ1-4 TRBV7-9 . CASSSTSAGEKLFF TGTGCCAGCAGCTCTACCTCGGCGGGCGAAAAACTGTTTTTT
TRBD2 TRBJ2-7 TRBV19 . CASSSGGAFFSSEQYF TGTGCCAGCTCTAGCGGGGGGGCATTTTTTTCTAGCGAGCAGTACTTC
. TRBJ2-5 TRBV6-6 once CASTNVRGQETQYF TGTGCCAGCACAAACGTGCGGGGCCAAGAGACCCAGTACTTC
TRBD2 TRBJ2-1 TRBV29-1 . CSVGLFGRGGSSYNEQFF TGCAGCGTTGGTTTGTTTGGGCGGGGGGGAAGCTCCTACAATGAGCAGTTCTTC
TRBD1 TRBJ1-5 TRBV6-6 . CASSAKQGAGGQPQHF TGTGCCAGCAGTGCCAAACAGGGGGCGGGAGGTCAGCCCCAGCATTTT
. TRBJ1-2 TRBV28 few CASSLQGVWNGYTF TGTGCCAGCAGTTTACAAGGAGTATGGAATGGCTACACCTTC
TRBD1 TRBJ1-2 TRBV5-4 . CASSLPGTAHYGYTF TGTGCCAGCAGCTTGCCAGGGACAGCCCACTATGGCTACACCTTC
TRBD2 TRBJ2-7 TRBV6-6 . CASSYSGLAGVEQYF TGTGCCAGCAGTTACTCGGGACTAGCGGGAGTCGAGCAGTACTTC
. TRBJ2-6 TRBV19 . CASSIHRTASGANVLTF TGTGCCAGTAGTATTCACCGGACAGCCTCTGGGGCCAACGTCCTGACTTTC
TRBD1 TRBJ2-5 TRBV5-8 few CASSLKGTGRETQYF TGTGCCAGCAGCTTGAAAGGGACAGGGAGGGAGACCCAGTACTTC
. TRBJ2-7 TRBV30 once CAWSVLQARKEQYF TGTGCCTGGAGTGTATTACAGGCCAGGAAAGAGCAGTACTTC
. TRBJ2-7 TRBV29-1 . CSVRGYTYEQYF TGCAGCGTCAGGGGATACACCTACGAGCAGTACTTC
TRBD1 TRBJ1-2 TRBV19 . CASSPGQDYGYTF TGTGCCAGTAGTCCCGGACAGGACTATGGCTACACCTTC
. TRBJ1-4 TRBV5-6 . CASSQGFTNEKLFF TGTGCCAGCAGTCAGGGGTTCACTAATGAAAAACTGTTTTTT
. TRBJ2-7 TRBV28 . CASSFGGGLYEQYF TGTGCCAGCAGTTTTGGGGGAGGCCTCTACGAGCAGTACTTC
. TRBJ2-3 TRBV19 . CASSPSGSTDTQYF TGTGCCAGTAGTCCCTCAGGTAGCACAGATACGCAGTATTTT
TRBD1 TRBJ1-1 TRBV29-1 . CSALTGLSTEAFF TGCAGCGCTTTGACAGGGTTGAGTACTGAAGCTTTCTTT
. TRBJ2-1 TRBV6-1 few CASRERFYNEQFF TGTGCCAGCAGAGAGCGGTTTTACAATGAGCAGTTCTTC
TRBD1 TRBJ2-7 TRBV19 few CASTDSSGTGGYYEQYF TGTGCCAGTACCGACTCATCCGGGACAGGAGGCTACTACGAGCAGTACTTC